This TCR beta chain was sequenced for a study of naive and memory T cell subsets. This clonotype has a handful of counts. Antigen specificity is unknown. Two oligonucleotides, mixed equimolar, formed the beta constant-region primer covering TRBC1 and TRBC2. Ligated cDNA was amplified by four rounds of PCR with nested alpha and beta constant-region primers and SP2. TCRdb ran MiXCR on the UMI-ligation and nested PCR reads and lists one entry per CDR3 protein. The sample has over 100,000 distinct CDR3 sequences; roughly 15% are singletons. Whole-study findings and limits: A few larger clonotypes appeared in naive repertoires, especially CD8, possibly memory cells re-expressing CD45RA.

The CDR3 totals 14 residues. V shed 6 bases, J shed 7 bases, and the junction held 4 bases outside the gene matches. Germline loops: CDR1 SGHKS, CDR2 YYEKEE (reference sequence). The chain employs TRBV5-5 and TRBJ2-2; TRBD2 matches 12 bases. The clonotype was recovered from a human donor in good health. The sequenced sample was naive CD8+ T cells from blood. The CDR3 region is CASTLTSGSGELFF. In DNA, the CDR3 is TGTGCCAGCACACTGACTAGCGGGAGCGGGGAGCTGTTTTTT. Combining the CDR3 with reference TRBV5-5 and TRBJ2-2 gives the whole variable domain DAGVTQSPTHLIKTRGQQVTLRCSPISGHKSVSWYQQVLGQGPQFIFQYYEKEERGRGNFPDRFSARQFPNYSSELNVNALLLGDSALYLCASTLTSGSGELFFGEGSRLTVL.